This T cell receptor (beta chain) was profiled in a study of a mutant IDH1 vaccine in newly diagnosed glioma. At the level of the study: Beginning 4-6 weeks after radiotherapy alone, or with temozolomide cycles, vaccination took place. Most had both radiotherapy and temozolomide beforehand; others had only one. The study, taken as a whole, reports: The authors found pseudoprogression apparently unrelated to changes in top peripheral T cell clonotypes.

Note on this clone: Its antigen is as yet unknown.

TCRdb's table, derived via immunoSEQ multiplex PCR, lists solely in-frame clones and lacks some. This sample has tens of thousands of clones, with about 79% found just once. Regarding time point: week 35, safety follow-up. Doses of 300 ug of mutant IDH1 20-mer peptide were given with topical imiquimod. Patients were given eight vaccinations, scheduled in weeks 1, 3, 5, 7, 11, 15, 19 and 23. The CDR3 covers 16 residues. From germline, CDR1 is LGHNA and CDR2 YSLEER. V dropped 3 bases and J dropped 5; count of bases not matched to a gene: 9. This specimen was PBMCs, taken from a glioma patient whose treatment included an IDH1 peptide vaccine. The TCR was taken from a man aged 40-49 years with glioma. The J gene is TRBJ1-4, the V gene TRBV4-3; 7 positions match TRBD1. CDR3 residues: CASSQLTGTENEKLFF. CDR3 in DNA: TGCGCCAGCAGCCAGCTCACGGGGACAGAAAATGAAAAACTGTTTTTT.